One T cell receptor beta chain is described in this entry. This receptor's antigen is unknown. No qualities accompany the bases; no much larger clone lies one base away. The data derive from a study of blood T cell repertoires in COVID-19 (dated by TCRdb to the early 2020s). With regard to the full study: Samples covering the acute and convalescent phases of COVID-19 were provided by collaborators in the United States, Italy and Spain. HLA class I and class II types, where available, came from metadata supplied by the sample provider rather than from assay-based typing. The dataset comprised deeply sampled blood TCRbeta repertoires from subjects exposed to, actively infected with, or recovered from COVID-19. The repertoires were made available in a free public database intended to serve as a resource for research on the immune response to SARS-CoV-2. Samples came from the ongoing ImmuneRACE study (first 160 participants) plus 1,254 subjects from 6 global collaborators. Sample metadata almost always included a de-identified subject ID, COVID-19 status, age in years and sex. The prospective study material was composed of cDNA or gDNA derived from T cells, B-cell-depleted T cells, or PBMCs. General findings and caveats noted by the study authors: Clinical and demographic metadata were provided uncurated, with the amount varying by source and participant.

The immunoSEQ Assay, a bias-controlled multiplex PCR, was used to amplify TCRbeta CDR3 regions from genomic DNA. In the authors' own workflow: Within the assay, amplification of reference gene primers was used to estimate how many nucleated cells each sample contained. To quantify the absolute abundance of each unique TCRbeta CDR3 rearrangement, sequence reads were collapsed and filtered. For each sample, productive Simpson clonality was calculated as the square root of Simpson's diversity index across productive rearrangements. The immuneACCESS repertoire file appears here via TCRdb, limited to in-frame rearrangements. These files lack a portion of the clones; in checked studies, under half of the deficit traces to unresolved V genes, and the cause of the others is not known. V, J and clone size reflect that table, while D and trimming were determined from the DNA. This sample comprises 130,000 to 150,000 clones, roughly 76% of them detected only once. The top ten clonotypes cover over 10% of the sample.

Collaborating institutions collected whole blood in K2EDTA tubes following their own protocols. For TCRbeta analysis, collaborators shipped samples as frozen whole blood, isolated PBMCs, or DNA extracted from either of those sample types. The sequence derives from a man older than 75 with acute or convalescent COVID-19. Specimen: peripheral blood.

The bases read TGCGCCAGCAGCTCAGGGACAGGGGTTGCTTACGAGCAGTACTTC. The translation is CASSSGTGVAYEQYF. The chain links TRBV5-1 with TRBJ2-7, with 10 junctional bases fitting TRBD1. The CDR3 starts with the cysteine, ends with the phenylalanine, and has 15 residues. Of all the DNA, just the CDR3 is kept, 45 bases in frame from base 1. V is cut back by 3 bases and J by 4 bases, with 7 bases in the junction unmatched. CDR1 and CDR2 were assigned from the germline V gene as SGHRS and YFSETQ.